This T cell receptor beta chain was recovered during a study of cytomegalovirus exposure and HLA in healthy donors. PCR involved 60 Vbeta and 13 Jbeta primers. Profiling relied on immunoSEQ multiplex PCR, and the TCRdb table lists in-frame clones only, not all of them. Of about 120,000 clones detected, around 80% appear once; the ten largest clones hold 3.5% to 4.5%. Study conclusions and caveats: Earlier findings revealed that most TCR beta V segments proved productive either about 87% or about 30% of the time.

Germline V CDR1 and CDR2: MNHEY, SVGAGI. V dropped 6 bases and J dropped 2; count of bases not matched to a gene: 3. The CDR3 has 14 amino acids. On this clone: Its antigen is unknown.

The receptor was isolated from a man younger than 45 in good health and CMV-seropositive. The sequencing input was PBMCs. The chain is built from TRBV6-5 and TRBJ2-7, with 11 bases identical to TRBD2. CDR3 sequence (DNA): TGTGCCAGCAGCCCTAGCGGGGGGCCCTACGAGCAGTACTTC. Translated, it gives CASSPSGGPYEQYF.